These 5 T cell receptor beta chains originate from one sample sequenced in a study of blood T cell repertoires in COVID-19. Profiled with immunoSEQ multiplex PCR; TCRdb holds only in-frame clones, not every one. The sample includes roughly 70,000 clones, just over 85% of them seen just once. Specimen: peripheral blood. The source of these receptors is a man aged 45-65 years with active COVID-19.

The V gene is TRBV2, the J gene TRBJ2-4, with 7 bases lining up with TRBD1. This CDR3 has 17 amino acids. The ends lost 8 bases at V and 1 base at J; junction bases unmatched: 14. Per germline, CDR1 SNHLY and CDR2 FYNNEI. The CDR3 protein is CASRTRRQGVAKNIQYF. The CDR3 DNA reads as TGTGCCAGCCGGACCCGGAGACAGGGAGTTGCCAAAAACATTCAGTACTTC.

The chain couples TRBV5-1 to TRBJ1-1; TRBD1 matches 7 bases. J was trimmed by 1 base and V by 3 bases; bases with no gene match: 3. Germline loops: CDR1 SGHRS, CDR2 YFSETQ. This CDR3 has 14 residues. Written as DNA, the CDR3 is TGCGCCAGCAGCTGGGGGACAGAGAACACTGAAGCTTTCTTT. Encoded protein: CASSWGTENTEAFF.

The chain couples TRBV21-1 to TRBJ2-7; TRBD2, the table's D call, was not compared with the DNA. TRBV21-1 is annotated as a pseudogene. The CDR3 has 16 residues. Here the CDR3 reads CASSKLGGRSLHEQYF. CDR3 nucleotides: TGTGCCAGCAGCAAACTGGGAGGCAGATCCCTCCACGAGCAGTACTTC.

V and J are TRBV7-2 and TRBJ2-7; no reliable D call. This CDR3 region has 13 residues. V was pared by 4 bases and J by 0 bases, with 7 bases between. The germline V gene has CDR1 SGHTA and CDR2 FQGNSA. In DNA form, the CDR3 reads TGTGCCAGCAGCTCCACCTACTCCTACGAGCAGTACTTC. Translating gives CASSSTYSYEQYF. Combining the CDR3 with reference TRBV7-2 and TRBJ2-7 gives the whole variable domain GAGVSQSPSNKVTEKGKDVELRCDPISGHTALYWYRQSLGQGLEFLIYFQGNSAPDKSGLPSDRFSAERTGGSVSTLTIQRTQQEDSAVYLCASSSTYSYEQYFGPGTRLTVT.

V is TRBV7-6 and J is TRBJ2-5, with no clear D. CDR1 and CDR2 from the germline V gene are SGHVS and FNYEAQ. V was shortened by 2 bases and J by 2 bases, with 12 bases between the two germline ends. This CDR3 contains 15 residues. The CDR3 here is CASSLLATQQETQYF. The DNA of the CDR3 is TGTGCCAGCAGCTTATTAGCTACCCAACAAGAGACCCAGTACTTC. Looking up the rest from reference TRBV7-6 and TRBJ2-5 gives the full variable domain: GAGVSQSPRYKVTKRGQDVALRCDPISGHVSLYWYRQALGQGPEFLTYFNYEAQQDKSGLPNDRFSAERPEGSISTLTIQRTEQRDSAMYRCASSLLATQQETQYFGPGTRLLVL.